This TCR beta chain was captured in a study of blood T cell repertoires in COVID-19. Looking at the study overall: Acute-phase and convalescent COVID-19 samples originated in the United States, Italy and Spain. Sample material is recorded as cDNA or gDNA derived from T cells, B-cell-depleted T cells, or PBMCs.

In the original analysis: Reference gene primers were amplified, and this amplification served to estimate nucleated cell counts. Some clones are missing from TCRdb's copy, which holds only in-frame ones; the method was immunoSEQ multiplex PCR. V, J and clone size are those of that table, while D and trimming were read from the DNA. The sample holds around 130,000 clones, approximately 77% seen once. The material sequenced was peripheral blood. This clonotype originated in a man at least 80 years old with acute or convalescent COVID-19.

For the CDR3, the DNA is TGTGCCAGCAGTTTCAATCCAGGGACGGACTACAATCAGCCCCAGCATTTT. Residues: CASSFNPGTDYNQPQHF. J is TRBJ1-5 and V is TRBV6-2 or TRBV6-3; possibly TRBD1 for D (5 bases). Germline V gene sequence: CDR1 MNHEY, CDR2 SVGEGT. The CDR3 has 17 residues. V was pared by 4 bases and J by 3 bases, with 19 bases between.